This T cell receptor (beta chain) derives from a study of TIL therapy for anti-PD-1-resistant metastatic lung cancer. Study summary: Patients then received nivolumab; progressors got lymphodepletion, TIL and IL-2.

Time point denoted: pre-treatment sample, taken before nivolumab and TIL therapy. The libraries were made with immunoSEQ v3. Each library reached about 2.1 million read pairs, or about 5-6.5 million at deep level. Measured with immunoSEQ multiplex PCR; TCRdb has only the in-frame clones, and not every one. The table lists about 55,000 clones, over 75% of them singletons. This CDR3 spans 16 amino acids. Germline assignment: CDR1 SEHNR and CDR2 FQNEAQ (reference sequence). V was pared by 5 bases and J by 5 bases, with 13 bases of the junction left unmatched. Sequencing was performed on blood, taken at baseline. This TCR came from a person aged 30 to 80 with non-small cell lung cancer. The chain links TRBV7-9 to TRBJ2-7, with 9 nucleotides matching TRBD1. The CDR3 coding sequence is TGTGCCAGCAGCCCAACGGGCGGGACAGGGTTCCACGAGCAGTACTTC. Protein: CASSPTGGTGFHEQYF.